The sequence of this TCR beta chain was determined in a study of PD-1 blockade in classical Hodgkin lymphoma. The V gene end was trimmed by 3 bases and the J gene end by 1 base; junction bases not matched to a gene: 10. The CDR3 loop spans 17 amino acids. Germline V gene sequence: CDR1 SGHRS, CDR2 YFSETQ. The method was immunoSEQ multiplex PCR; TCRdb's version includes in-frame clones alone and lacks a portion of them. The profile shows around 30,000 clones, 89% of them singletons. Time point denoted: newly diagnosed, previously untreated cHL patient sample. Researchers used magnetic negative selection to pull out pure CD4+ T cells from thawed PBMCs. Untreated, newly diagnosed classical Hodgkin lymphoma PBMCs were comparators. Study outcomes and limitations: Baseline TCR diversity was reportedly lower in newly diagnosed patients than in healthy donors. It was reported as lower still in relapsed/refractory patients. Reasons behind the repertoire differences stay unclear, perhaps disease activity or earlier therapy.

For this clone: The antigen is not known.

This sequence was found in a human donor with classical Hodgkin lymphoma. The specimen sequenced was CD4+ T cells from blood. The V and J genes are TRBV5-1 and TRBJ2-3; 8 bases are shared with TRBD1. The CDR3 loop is CASSSPQSTGGTDTQYF. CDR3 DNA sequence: TGCGCCAGCAGCTCTCCCCAGTCGACAGGGGGCACAGATACGCAGTATTTT.